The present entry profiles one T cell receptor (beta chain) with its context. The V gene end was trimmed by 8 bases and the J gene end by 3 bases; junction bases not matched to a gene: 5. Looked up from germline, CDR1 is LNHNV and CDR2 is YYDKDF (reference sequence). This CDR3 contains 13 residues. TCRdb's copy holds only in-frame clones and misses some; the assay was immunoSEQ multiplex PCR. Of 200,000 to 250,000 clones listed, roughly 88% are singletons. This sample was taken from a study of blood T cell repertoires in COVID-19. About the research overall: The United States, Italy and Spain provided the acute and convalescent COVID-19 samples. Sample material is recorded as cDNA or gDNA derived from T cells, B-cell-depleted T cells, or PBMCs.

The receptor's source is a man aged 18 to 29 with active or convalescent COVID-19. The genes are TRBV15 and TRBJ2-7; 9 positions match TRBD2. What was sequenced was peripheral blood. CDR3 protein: CATRGRANYEQYF. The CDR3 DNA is TGTGCCACCCGCGGGAGGGCCAACTACGAGCAGTACTTC.